This T cell receptor (beta chain) was recorded in a study of vaccination and CD4 T cells after COVID-19. Study overall: It was a median 101 days after diagnosis, with a range of 35 to 161, that post-COVID samples were drawn. Cells were stimulated with overlapping spike peptide pools from SARS-CoV-2, HCoV-NL63, HCoV-OC43 and HCoV-229E.

Cultured CD4+ T cells had their DNA profiled by the Oncomine TCR Beta short-read assay. From cultured CD4+ T cells, genomic DNA was extracted. TCRdb analysed the PCR reads with MiXCR anew, one entry per CDR3 protein. This table holds roughly 20,000 distinct CDR3 sequences, roughly half found once. The V end lost 6 bases, the J end lost 0 bases, and 10 bases lay between the germline ends. Germline loops: CDR1 MNHEY, CDR2 SVGEGT. This CDR3 is built from 14 residues. About this clonotype itself: Its antigen remains unidentified.

Described time point: late sampling 161 to 241 days after vaccination in a few convalescent patients. The sample's treatment: roughly ten-day PBMC culture with coronavirus spike peptide pools or control peptides (ViraFEST assay). IL-2 at 9.5 to 10 IU/ml and peptide pools at 9 to 10 ug/ml were added to PBMCs cultured at two million per well. The specimen comprised CD4+ T cells from blood, cultured in vitro, sampled about 7 months after SARS-CoV-2 vaccination. This TCR came from a human donor who had recovered from COVID-19. V gene TRBV6-2 or TRBV6-3 combines with J gene TRBJ2-3; D is unclear. The CDR3 region is CASSRFPSTDTQYF. The CDR3, as DNA: TGTGCCAGCAGCCGCTTCCCTAGCACAGATACGCAGTATTTT.